This T cell receptor beta chain was sequenced during a study of blood T cell repertoires in COVID-19. Study background: PBMCs, B-cell-depleted T cells, or T cells provided the cDNA or gDNA that made up the material.

This clone was seen a few times. Recruits, aged about 18 to 95 years, lived in roughly 22 US areas. This CDR3 region has 13 residues. CDR1 GTSNPN and CDR2 SVGIG come from the germline V gene (reference sequence). V lost 4 bases to trimming and J lost 5 bases, with 15 bases between them. The protocol was immunoSEQ multiplex PCR, while the TCRdb copy is restricted to in-frame clones and leaves out a portion. The sample contains about 280,000 clones, 75% to 95% of which appear only once. The receptor's source is a man in his forties who had been exposed to COVID-19. Material for sequencing was PBMCs or T cells enriched from blood (not recorded which). V usage is TRBV30 and J usage is TRBJ2-7, with a possible D match to TRBD2 (6 bases). This CDR3 reads CAWNNGGVHEQYF. As DNA, the CDR3 is TGTGCCTGGAACAATGGAGGGGTCCACGAGCAGTACTTC.